This TCR beta chain came from a study of T cells in Graves' hyperthyroidism and ophthalmopathy. This clonotype was detected ten times or more. J was trimmed by 8 bases and V by 6 bases; bases with no gene match: 12. The germline V gene encodes CDR1 MNHNS and CDR2 SASEGT. CDR3 length: 14 amino acids. RNA transcripts gave rise to amplified TCR beta CDR3 regions. RT-PCR in the first round (using the HTBI primer set) targeted the TCR CDR3. TCRdb redid the calling of the multiplex PCR reads with MiXCR, one entry per CDR3 protein. The sample shows some 350,000 distinct CDR3 sequences, 19% of them seen only once. If no ophthalmopathy progression occurred within 18 months, Graves' hyperthyroidism was stable. Among the patients, aged 18 to 65, hyperthyroidism was newly diagnosed and had lasted under 2 months.

Sequencing was performed on blood. The chain has TRBV6-1 and TRBJ1-2, with 7 bases that match TRBD1. This TCR was recovered from a woman aged 18 to 35 with Graves' hyperthyroidism. The CDR3 loop reads CASSDVEQGLGYTF. The CDR3 DNA is TGTGCCAGCAGCGACGTGGAACAGGGGCTGGGCTACACCTTC.